This T cell receptor (beta chain) was recovered during a study of blood T cell repertoires in COVID-19. Study summary: Specimens from acute and convalescent COVID-19 originated in the United States, Italy and Spain. In each case, the material was cDNA or gDNA derived from T cells, B-cell-depleted T cells, or PBMCs.

Under the authors' procedure: How many nucleated cells were present was estimated from reference gene primer amplification. Here immunoSEQ multiplex PCR was the method, and the copy in TCRdb shows in-frame clones only, minus some. The V and J calls and the clone size are those of that table, but D and trimming were determined from the DNA. The sample gives 250,000 to 350,000 clones, 89% of which show up once; 0.85% to 1% is in the top ten. In germline, CDR1 is SGDLS, CDR2 YYNGEE. The CDR3 runs 15 residues. Trimming took off 4 bases at V and 2 bases at J, with 16 bases between the two ends. The sequence was obtained from a middle-aged woman who had recovered from COVID-19. The chain combines TRBV9 with TRBJ2-7; D is ambiguous. Sequences were obtained from peripheral blood. The CDR3 region is CASSFDNPTAYEQYF. The CDR3 nucleotides are TGTGCCAGCAGCTTTGACAACCCAACGGCCTACGAGCAGTACTTC.